This T cell receptor (beta chain) was sequenced during a study of T cells in Graves' hyperthyroidism and ophthalmopathy. This clonotype occurred a few times. Amplification of TCR beta CDR3 regions used RNA as the template. The HTBI set primed first-round TCR CDR3 RT-PCR. A single record per CDR3 protein comes from TCRdb applying MiXCR to the multiplex PCR reads. Of more than 600,000 distinct CDR3 sequences listed, about 17% are singletons. V lost 0 bases and J lost 8, with 5 bases in between. In germline, CDR1 is SGHNT, CDR2 YYREEE (reference sequence). The CDR3 sequence is 11 residues long. The sequence derives from a man aged 18 to 29 with Graves' hyperthyroidism. The chain is built from TRBV5-4 and TRBJ1-2; no clear D gene. The sequenced material came from blood. The DNA for the CDR3 is TGTGCCAGCAGCTTGGGAGCCGGCTACACCTTC. Translated: CASSLGAGYTF.